This paragraph reports one T cell receptor beta chain. The antigen remains undetermined. The sample belongs to a study of molecular identifiers for immune sequencing clone quantification. Study-level findings and limits: Reports indicate spiked Jurkat TCR RNA from one cell could be found among about a million naive cells.

Previously reported methods and listed TCR primers produced the bulk TCR libraries. MiXCR, run by TCRdb on the PCR reads, gives a single entry per CDR3 protein. The table shows over 550,000 distinct CDR3 sequences, with 25% occurring only once. Every naive CD8 library was made from between roughly 17,000 and 1,000,000 sorted cells with 10%, 30% or 50% RNA. Naive CD8 T cells underwent sorting with the CD8+CD4-CCR7+CD45RA+ definition. CDR3 length equals 15 residues. V was cut by 10 bases and J by 1 base, with 18 bases left in between. In germline, CDR1 is MDHEN, CDR2 SYDVKM. The rearrangement links TRBV28 to TRBJ2-3; D is perhaps TRBD2 (6 bases). This receptor was identified in a human donor in good health. Some libraries in this study had Jurkat cell RNA spiked in. The specimen was naive CD8+ T cells from blood, with Jurkat cell RNA spiked in. Subset defined: FACS-sorted CD8+CD4-CCR7+CD45RA+ naive T cells. In DNA, the CDR3 is TGTGCCAACACCCCGGGGGTCTTAGGCACAGATACGCAGTATTTT. Residues: CANTPGVLGTDTQYF.